This entry features one TCR beta chain sequence. Its antigen remains unidentified. Expansion of antigen-specific CD4+ T cells with viral peptide pools was carried out by the ViraFEST assay before sequencing. Subsequent to a culture period of about ten days, CD4+ T cells were isolated. Participants were vaccinated with two doses of either the BNT162b2 or mRNA-1273 vaccine. None of these healthy vaccinees had been infected with SARS-CoV-2 before vaccination. IL-2 at 9 to 10 IU/ml and peptides at about 10 ug/ml were added to cultured PBMC, approximately 2 million per well. In the cultures, half the medium was exchanged for IL-2 medium on days 3 and 7. CDR1 KGHDR and CDR2 SFDVKD come from the germline V gene. V was pared by 4 bases and J by 8 bases, with 9 bases between. This CDR3 has 12 residues. Clones were read by immunoSEQ multiplex PCR, and TCRdb kept only the in-frame ones, dropping some. The sample has 25,000 to 35,000 clones; around 82% are singletons.

The sample is drawn from a study of vaccination effects on CD4 cells after COVID-19. In the study overall: Researchers obtained post-vaccine samples at a median of 72 days past the second dose.

Sequences were derived from CD4+ T cells from PBMCs cultured with HCoV-NL63 spike peptides, sampled after COVID-19 vaccination. The clonotype originates from a human donor who received a COVID-19 vaccine. Some clones in this sample may be carry-over from other donors' samples. This chain links TRBV24-1 with TRBJ2-3; D is perhaps TRBD2 (5 bases). The CDR3 spells CATSDLAGTQYF. The CDR3 DNA reads as TGTGCCACCAGTGACCTAGCCGGTACGCAGTATTTT.